This T cell receptor (beta chain) emerged from a study of Graves' ophthalmopathy and Graves' hyperthyroidism (dated by TCRdb to about 2018). Concerning the study at large: Peripheral blood was collected before any treatment was given, at the time of initial diagnosis. The study used TCR beta repertoire signatures to distinguish Graves' ophthalmopathy from Graves' hyperthyroidism and to predict progression to ophthalmopathy. In total, approximately 140 blood samples were TCR-sequenced: fewer than 50 ophthalmopathy, around 75 hyperthyroidism and about 17 hyperthyroidism-to-ophthalmopathy patients. To explore V-J signatures that separate ophthalmopathy from hyperthyroidism, a discovery set of approximately 100 patients was enrolled, consisting of about 41 with ophthalmopathy and roughly 59 with stable hyperthyroidism. For independent validation, a separate cohort was made up of 18 hyperthyroidism patients plus 17 patients who later progressed from hyperthyroidism to ophthalmopathy. In more than five hyperthyroidism patients, T-cell repertoires of thyroid tissue and blood were compared. After sampling, hyperthyroidism patients received methimazole starting at 30 mg daily, and ophthalmopathy patients received high-dose intravenous methylprednisolone.

Ophthalmopathy patients were characterized by moderately to severely active disease, a Clinical Activity Score of at least 3, a NOSPECS grade of at least 4, and a disease duration under 3 months. Patients with other autoimmune diseases, uncontrolled infections, pregnancy or lactation were excluded from the study. Diagnosis was based on clinical symptoms, serum thyroxine, TRAb, thyroid ultrasound and orbital computed tomography. PBMCs were isolated from approximately 10 ml of fresh peripheral blood by Ficoll-Paque density gradient centrifugation. Trizol reagent was used to extract the total RNA, and its quality was then checked on an Agilent 2100 Bioanalyzer. Results and caveats for the whole study, not just this receptor: No statistical method was used to set the sample size in advance, and the investigators knew which group each participant was assigned to. In validation, the model predicted ophthalmopathy progression with more than 55% sensitivity and roughly 78% specificity; 12 predicted patients were CT-confirmed with GO in a median of roughly 6.8 months. In cross-validation, the 13-signature model distinguished ophthalmopathy from stable hyperthyroidism with about 90% sensitivity and roughly 81% specificity, and in the test set the corresponding values were about 80% and 75%. Among expanded thyroid clonotypes with frequency above 0.001, most also showed up in blood, which suggests that blood repertoires may reflect the thyroid immune response.

TCR beta CDR3 regions were amplified from RNA transcripts for repertoire sequencing. The first round of RT-PCR was done with HTBI primers and the Qiagen OneStep RT-PCR kit, and was followed by a second round of multiplex PCR, then size selection and purification. Libraries were sequenced paired-end with 100 bp reads on an Illumina HiSeq2000. In the source study's methods: Reads were processed with SOAPnuke, discarding reads with adapters, uncalled bases, mean Phred below 15, or no exact constant-primer or identifier match. High-quality paired reads were merged with COPE v1.2.5. Clonotypes were defined as unique nucleotide sequences and were aligned to IMGT TRB V, D and J references using MiTCR v1.1. The analysis was limited to V-J combinations with a frequency above 0.0001, which together covered 99.2% of the repertoires. A TCR clonal expansion and chaos score per V-J combination was defined as the ratio of F50 clonal expansion to chaos observed in the TCRdist matrix. Features were reduced by Welch's t-statistics and random forest to 10 to 15 V-J combinations, which fed a naive Bayes classifier. The Morisita-Horn index was used to measure how similar the thyroid and blood repertoires were. TCRdb took the public reads, trimmed them with fastp at Q25, ran MiXCR for clone calling and kept in-frame beta chains. When rows share a CDR3 protein, they turn into one entry using the most common DNA and genes. The authors' filters were not applied to this entry. The sample table contains more than 550,000 distinct CDR3 sequences; only one count was recorded for 35% to 45% of them. The top ten hold over 2.5% of the sample.

V is reduced by 3 bases and J by 3 bases, leaving a spacing of 14 bases between them. CDR3 length: 15 amino acids, cysteine to phenylalanine. Here the CDR3 DNA is all that survives: 45 bases in frame from base 1. Reading the germline V gene (reference sequence) gives CDR1 LNHDA and CDR2 SQIVND. The sample holds many counts of this clonotype. No antigen is known for it. No base qualities exist here, and no much larger clone lies one base off it. Sequencing input: peripheral blood. The rearrangement combines TRBV19 with TRBJ1-2, with the D gene uncertain. The clonotype was recovered from an adult man with Graves' ophthalmopathy. The nucleotides are TGTGCCAGTAGTATTTGGCAGACTACCGACTATGGCTACACCTTC. Its translation is CASSIWQTTDYGYTF.